This entry lists 3 T cell receptor beta chains sequenced from one sample in a study of human T cells and chemical hapten exposure. Each CDR3 protein gets one entry after TCRdb re-called the 5' RACE reads with MiXCR. The data contain around 140,000 distinct CDR3 sequences, 4.1% of them seen just once; the ten biggest clones take up approximately 1.4%. The total RNA was obtained from whole blood that was not fractionated. These receptor sequences come from a female donor in good health.

The chain recombines TRBV20-1 with TRBJ2-3; D not certain. The V gene's germline CDR1 is DFQATT and CDR2 SNEGSKA (reference sequence). The V gene lost 7 bases and the J gene lost 2 bases, with 7 bases spanning the gap. This CDR3 spans 11 amino acids. The CDR3 spells CSVRVTDTQYF. CDR3 in DNA: TGCAGTGTAAGGGTCACAGATACGCAGTATTTT.

The sample holds many counts of this clonotype. This chain joins TRBV2 and TRBJ1-2; D is undetermined. Germline V gene sequence: CDR1 SNHLY, CDR2 FYNNEI. CDR3 size: 13 residues. Trimming stripped 4 bases from V and 4 bases from J, with 10 bases between. The CDR3 is CASSGRVGYGYTF. In DNA, the CDR3 is TGTGCCAGCAGTGGTAGAGTGGGCTATGGCTACACCTTC.

This clonotype was detected a few times. V usage is TRBV15 and J usage is TRBJ2-3; D is unclear. CDR3 length equals 13 residues. Germline-derived CDR1 and CDR2 are LNHNV and YYDKDF (reference sequence). The V end was cut by 0 bases, the J end by 0 bases, with 1 base between. CDR3 region: CATSRDSTDTQYF. The CDR3 DNA reads as TGTGCCACCAGCAGAGACAGCACAGATACGCAGTATTTT. Based on the CDR3 plus reference TRBV15 and TRBJ2-3, the full variable domain is DAMVIQNPRYQVTQFGKPVTLSCSQTLNHNVMYWYQQKSSQAPKLLFHYYDKDFNNEADTPDNFQSRRPNTSFCFLDIRSPGLGDTAMYLCATSRDSTDTQYFGPGTRLTVL.